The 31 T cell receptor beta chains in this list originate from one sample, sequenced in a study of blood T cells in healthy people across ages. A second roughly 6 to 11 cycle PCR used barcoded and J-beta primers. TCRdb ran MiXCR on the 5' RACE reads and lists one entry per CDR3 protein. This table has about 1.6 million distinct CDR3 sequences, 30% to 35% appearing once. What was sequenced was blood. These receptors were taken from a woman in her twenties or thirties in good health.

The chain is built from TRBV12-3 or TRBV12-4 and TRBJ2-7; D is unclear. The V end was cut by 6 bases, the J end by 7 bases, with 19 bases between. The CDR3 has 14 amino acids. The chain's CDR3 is CASRRRLGMGEQYF. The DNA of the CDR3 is TGTGCCAGCAGACGGCGATTAGGGATGGGGGAGCAGTACTTC.

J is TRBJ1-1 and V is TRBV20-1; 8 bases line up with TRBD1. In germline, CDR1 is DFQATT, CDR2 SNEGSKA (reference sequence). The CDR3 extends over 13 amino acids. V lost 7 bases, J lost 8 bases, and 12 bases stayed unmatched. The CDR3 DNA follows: TGCAGTGGTGGGGGCAGGGGGCCTTTCGAAGCTTTCTTT. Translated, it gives CSGGGRGPFEAFF.

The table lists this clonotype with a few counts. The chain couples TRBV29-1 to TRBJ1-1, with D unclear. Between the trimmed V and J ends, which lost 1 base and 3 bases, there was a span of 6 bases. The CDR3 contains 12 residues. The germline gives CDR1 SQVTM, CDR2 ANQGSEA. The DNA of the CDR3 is TGCAGCGTTGAAGCGGGGTACACTGAAGCTTTCTTT. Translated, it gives CSVEAGYTEAFF.

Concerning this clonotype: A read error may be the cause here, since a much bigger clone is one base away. The CDR3: CSVNPAGGHQETQYF. The CDR3 DNA sequence: TGCAGCGTTAACCCGGCAGGGGGCCACCAAGAGACCCAGTACTTC. The chain employs TRBV29-1 and TRBJ2-5; 8 positions agree with TRBD1. The CDR3 covers 15 residues. CDR1 is SQVTM and CDR2 is ANQGSEA in the germline V gene. With 5 bases clipped from V and 0 bases from J, the junction kept 8 bases outside the gene matches. Full variable domain (remainder filled in from reference TRBV29-1 and TRBJ2-5): SAVISQKPSRDICQRGTSLTIQCQVDSQVTMMFWYRQQPGQSLTLIATANQGSEATYESGFVIDKFPISRPNLTFSTLTVSNMSPEDSSIYLCSVNPAGGHQETQYFGPGTRLLVL.

The CDR3 nucleotides read TGCAGTGGCTCGGACCCTCCAAATGAGCAGTTCTTC. Protein sequence: CSGSDPPNEQFF. V is TRBV20-1 and J is TRBJ2-1; no firm D call. V was clipped by 7 bases and J by 7 bases, with 14 bases between them. CDR3 length equals 12 residues. Germline lookup yields CDR1 DFQATT and CDR2 SNEGSKA (reference sequence).

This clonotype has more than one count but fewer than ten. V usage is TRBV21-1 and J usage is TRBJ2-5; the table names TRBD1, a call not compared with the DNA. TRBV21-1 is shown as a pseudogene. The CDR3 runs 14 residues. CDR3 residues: CAIPKRQAQETQYF. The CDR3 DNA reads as TGTGCCATCCCCAAAAGACAGGCCCAAGAGACCCAGTACTTC.

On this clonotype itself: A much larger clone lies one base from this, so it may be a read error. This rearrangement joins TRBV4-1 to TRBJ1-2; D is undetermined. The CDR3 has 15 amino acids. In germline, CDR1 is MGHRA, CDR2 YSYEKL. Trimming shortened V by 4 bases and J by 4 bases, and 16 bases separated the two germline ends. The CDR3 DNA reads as TGCGCCAGCAGCCGCGAGCAGACACCTCGCTATGGCTACACCTTC. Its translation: CASSREQTPRYGYTF.

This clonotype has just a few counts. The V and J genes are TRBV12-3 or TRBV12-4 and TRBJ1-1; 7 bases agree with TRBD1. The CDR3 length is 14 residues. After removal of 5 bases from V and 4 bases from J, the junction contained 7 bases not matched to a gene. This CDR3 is CASSRRTGVTEAFF. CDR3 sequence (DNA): TGTGCCAGCAGTCGCAGAACAGGGGTCACTGAAGCTTTCTTT.

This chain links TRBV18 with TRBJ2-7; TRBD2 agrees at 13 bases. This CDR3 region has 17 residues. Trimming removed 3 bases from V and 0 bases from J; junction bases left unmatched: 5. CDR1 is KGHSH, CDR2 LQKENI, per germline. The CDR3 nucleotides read TGTGCCAGCTCACCGGGACTAGCGGGAATTAGCTCCTACGAGCAGTACTTC. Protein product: CASSPGLAGISSYEQYF.

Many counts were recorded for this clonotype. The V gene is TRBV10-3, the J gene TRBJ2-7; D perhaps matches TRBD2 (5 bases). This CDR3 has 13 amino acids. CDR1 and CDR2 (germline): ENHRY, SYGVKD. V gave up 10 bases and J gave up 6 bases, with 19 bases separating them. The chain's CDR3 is CATNVGSSGEQYF. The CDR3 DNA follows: TGTGCCACCAATGTTGGGAGCTCGGGCGAGCAGTACTTC.

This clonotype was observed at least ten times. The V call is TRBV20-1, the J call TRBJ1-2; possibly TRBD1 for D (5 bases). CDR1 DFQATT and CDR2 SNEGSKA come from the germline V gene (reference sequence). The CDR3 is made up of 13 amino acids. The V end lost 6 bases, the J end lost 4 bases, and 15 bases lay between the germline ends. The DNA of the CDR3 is TGCAGTGCAGAGGGGCTCGCAGCCTATGGCTACACCTTC. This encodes CSAEGLAAYGYTF.

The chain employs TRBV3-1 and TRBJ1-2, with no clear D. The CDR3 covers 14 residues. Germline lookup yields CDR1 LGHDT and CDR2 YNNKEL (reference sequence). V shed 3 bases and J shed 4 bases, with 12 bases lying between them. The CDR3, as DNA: TGTGCCAGCAGCCACCCTCGGAGTACCTATGGCTACACCTTC. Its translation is CASSHPRSTYGYTF.

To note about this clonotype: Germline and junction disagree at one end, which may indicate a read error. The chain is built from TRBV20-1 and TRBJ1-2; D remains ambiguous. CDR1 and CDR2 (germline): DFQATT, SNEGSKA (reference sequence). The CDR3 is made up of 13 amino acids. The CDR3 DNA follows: TGCAGTGCTCCAGATGTCCGGATAAGTGGCCACACCTTC. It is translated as CSAPDVRISGHTF.

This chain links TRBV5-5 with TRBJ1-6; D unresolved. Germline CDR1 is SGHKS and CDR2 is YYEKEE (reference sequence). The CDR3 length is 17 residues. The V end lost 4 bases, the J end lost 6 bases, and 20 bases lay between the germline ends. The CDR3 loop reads CASSLSSNGAINSPLHF. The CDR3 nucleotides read TGTGCCAGCAGCCTCTCCTCCAACGGAGCTATTAATTCACCCCTCCACTTT. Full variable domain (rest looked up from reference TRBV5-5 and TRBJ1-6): DAGVTQSPTHLIKTRGQQVTLRCSPISGHKSVSWYQQVLGQGPQFIFQYYEKEERGRGNFPDRFSARQFPNYSSELNVNALLLGDSALYLCASSLSSNGAINSPLHFGNGTRLTVT.

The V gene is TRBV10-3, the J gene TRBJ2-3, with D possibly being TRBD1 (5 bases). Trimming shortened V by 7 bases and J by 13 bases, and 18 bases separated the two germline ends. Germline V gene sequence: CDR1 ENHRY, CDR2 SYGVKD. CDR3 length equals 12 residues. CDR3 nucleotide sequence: TGTGCCATCATTGACGACAGTTCACCCAAGTATTTT. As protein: CAIIDDSSPKYF.

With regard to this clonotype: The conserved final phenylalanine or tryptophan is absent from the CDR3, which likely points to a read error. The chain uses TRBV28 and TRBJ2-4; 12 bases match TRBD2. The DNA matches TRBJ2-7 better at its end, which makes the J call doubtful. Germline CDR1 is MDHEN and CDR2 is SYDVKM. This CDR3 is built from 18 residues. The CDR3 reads CASSLRGLAGPVTYEQYL. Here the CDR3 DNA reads TGTGCCAGCAGTCTCAGGGGACTAGCGGGCCCTGTAACCTACGAGCAGTACTTA.

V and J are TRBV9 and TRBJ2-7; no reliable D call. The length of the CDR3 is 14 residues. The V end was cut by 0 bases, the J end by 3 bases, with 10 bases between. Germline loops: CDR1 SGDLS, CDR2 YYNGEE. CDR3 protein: CASSVGSPHYEQYF. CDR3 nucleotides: TGTGCCAGCAGCGTAGGGTCCCCCCACTACGAGCAGTACTTC.

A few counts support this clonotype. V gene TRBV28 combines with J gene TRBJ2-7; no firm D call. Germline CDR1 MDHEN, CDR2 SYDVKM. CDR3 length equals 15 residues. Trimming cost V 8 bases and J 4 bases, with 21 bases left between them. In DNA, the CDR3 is TGTGCCAGCCTACCCCCAGGACCTATCCTTTACGAGCAGTACTTC. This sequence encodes CASLPPGPILYEQYF.

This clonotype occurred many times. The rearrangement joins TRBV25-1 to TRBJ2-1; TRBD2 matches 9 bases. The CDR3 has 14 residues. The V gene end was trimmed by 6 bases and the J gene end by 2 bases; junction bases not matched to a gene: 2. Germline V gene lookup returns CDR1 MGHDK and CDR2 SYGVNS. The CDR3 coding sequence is TGTGCCAGCAGATTAGCGGGGGCCTACAATGAGCAGTTCTTC. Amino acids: CASRLAGAYNEQFF.

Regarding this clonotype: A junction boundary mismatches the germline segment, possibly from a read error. The CDR3 loop is CTSSFLGGDPTDTQYF. The CDR3 DNA follows: TGTACCAGCAGCTTTCTTGGGGGGGACCCCACAGATACGCAGTATTTT. This chain uses TRBV27 with TRBJ2-3, with 7 bases aligning to TRBD2. This CDR3 region has 16 residues. Germline V gene lookup returns CDR1 MNHEY and CDR2 SMNVEV (reference sequence).

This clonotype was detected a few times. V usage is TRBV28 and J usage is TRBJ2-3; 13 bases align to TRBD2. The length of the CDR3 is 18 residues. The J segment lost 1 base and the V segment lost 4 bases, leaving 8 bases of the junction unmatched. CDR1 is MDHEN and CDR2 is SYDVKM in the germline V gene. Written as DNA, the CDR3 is TGTGCCAGCAGTTCCGGACAGGGACTAGCGGGGCGCACAGATACGCAGTATTTT. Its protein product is CASSSGQGLAGRTDTQYF.

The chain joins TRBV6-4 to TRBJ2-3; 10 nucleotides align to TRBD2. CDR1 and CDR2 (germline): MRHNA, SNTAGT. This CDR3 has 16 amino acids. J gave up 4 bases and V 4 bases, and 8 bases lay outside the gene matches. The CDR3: CASSVGTAGGADTQYF. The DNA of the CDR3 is TGTGCCAGCAGTGTCGGGACAGCGGGAGGGGCAGATACGCAGTATTTT.

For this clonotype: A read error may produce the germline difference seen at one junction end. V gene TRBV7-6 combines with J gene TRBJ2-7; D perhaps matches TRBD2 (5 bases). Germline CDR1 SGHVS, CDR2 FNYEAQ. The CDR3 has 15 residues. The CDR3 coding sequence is TGTGCCAGCAGCCCAAAGGACTTCAGTCTCCACGAGCGGTACTTC. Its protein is CASSPKDFSLHERYF.

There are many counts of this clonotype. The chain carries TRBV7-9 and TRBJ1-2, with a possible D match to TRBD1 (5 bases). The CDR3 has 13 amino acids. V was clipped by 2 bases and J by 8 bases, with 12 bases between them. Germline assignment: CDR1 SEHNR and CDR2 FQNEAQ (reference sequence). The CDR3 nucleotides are TGTGCCAGCAGCTTACCAGGGTTTGGAGGCTACACCTTC. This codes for CASSLPGFGGYTF. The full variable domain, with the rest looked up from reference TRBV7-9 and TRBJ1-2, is DTGVSQNPRHKITKRGQNVTFRCDPISEHNRLYWYRQTLGQGPEFLTYFQNEAQLEKSRLLSDRFSAERPKGSFSTLEIQRTEQGDSAMYLCASSLPGFGGYTFGSGTRLTVV.

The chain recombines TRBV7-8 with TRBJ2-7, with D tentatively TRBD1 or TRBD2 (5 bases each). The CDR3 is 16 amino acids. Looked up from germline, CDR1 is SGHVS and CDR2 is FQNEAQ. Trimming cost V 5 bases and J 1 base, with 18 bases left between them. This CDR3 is CASSPGSGALSYEQYF. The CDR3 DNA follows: TGTGCCAGCAGCCCGGGGAGTGGGGCCCTTTCCTACGAGCAGTACTTC.

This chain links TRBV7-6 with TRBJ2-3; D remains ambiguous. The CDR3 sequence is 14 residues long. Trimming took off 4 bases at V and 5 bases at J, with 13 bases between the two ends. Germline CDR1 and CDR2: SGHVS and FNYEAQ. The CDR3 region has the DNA TGTGCCAGCAGCTCGGGCCTCCCCGGAGATACGCAGTATTTT. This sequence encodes CASSSGLPGDTQYF.

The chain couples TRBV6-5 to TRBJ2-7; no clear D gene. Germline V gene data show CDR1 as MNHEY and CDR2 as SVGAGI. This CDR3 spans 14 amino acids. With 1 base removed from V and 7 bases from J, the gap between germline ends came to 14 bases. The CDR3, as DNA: TGTGCCAGCAGTTACTTTCCCCCTAAAACAGAGCAGTACTTC. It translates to CASSYFPPKTEQYF.

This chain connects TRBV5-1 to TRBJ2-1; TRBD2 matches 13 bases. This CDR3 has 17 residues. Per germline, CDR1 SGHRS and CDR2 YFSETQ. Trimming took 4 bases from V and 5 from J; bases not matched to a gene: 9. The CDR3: CASSKRTSGRDNNEQFF. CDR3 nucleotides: TGCGCCAGCAGCAAACGGACTAGCGGGAGAGACAACAATGAGCAGTTCTTC.

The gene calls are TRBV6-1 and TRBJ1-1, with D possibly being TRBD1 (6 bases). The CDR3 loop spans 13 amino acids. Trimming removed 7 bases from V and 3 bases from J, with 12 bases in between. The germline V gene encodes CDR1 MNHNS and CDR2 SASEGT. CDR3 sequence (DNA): TGTGCCAGCACCCTAAGGGGGGACACTGAAGCTTTCTTT. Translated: CASTLRGDTEAFF.

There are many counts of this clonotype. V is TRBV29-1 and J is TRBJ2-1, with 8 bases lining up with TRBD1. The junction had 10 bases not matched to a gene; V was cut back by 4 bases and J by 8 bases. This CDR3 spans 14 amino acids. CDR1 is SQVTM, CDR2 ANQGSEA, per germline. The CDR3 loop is CSVAAGTGSDEQFF. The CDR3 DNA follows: TGCAGCGTTGCTGCCGGGACAGGATCCGATGAGCAGTTCTTC.

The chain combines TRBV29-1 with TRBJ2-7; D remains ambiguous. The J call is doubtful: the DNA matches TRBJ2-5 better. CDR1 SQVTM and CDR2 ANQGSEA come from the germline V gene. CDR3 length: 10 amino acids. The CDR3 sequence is CSVKKETQYF. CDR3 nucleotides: TGCAGCGTCAAAAAAGAGACCCAGTACTTC.